The 8 T cell receptor beta chains below were found in one sample sequenced in a study of blood T cells in healthy people across ages. The use of a sample-barcoded 5' primer and a J-beta primer mix characterized a second PCR of about 7 to 12 cycles. TCRdb recomputed calls from the 5' RACE reads with MiXCR, one row per CDR3 protein. The sample contains hundreds of thousands of distinct CDR3 sequences, more than 50% of which appear only once. Sequencing was carried out using blood. These receptors were taken from a man between 40 and 49 years old in good health.

The chain joins TRBV20-1 to TRBJ2-1, with a tentative D call TRBD2 (6 bases). This CDR3 has 15 amino acids. V lost 1 base to trimming and J lost 14 bases, with 24 bases between them. Germline V gives CDR1 DFQATT, CDR2 SNEGSKA (reference sequence). The CDR3 loop is CSARVPQPVRGGEFF. The CDR3 nucleotides read TGCAGTGCTAGAGTGCCCCAGCCGGTGCGGGGCGGGGAGTTCTTC.

The genes are TRBV4-2 and TRBJ2-1, with TRBD2 matching over 7 bases. The CDR3 length is 16 residues. The V segment lost 6 bases and the J segment 0 bases; nucleotides outside the gene matches: 8. CDR1 LGHNA and CDR2 YNFKEQ come from the germline V gene. The CDR3 DNA sequence: TGTGCCAGCAGGTATACTAGCGCCCGCTCCTACAATGAGCAGTTCTTC. Translated, it gives CASRYTSARSYNEQFF.

In its sample, this clonotype was seen many times. The J gene is TRBJ2-5, the V gene TRBV4-3; no firm D call. Per germline, CDR1 LGHNA and CDR2 YSLEER. The ends were cut back, 0 bases at V and 6 bases at J, with 8 bases in the middle. The CDR3 runs 13 residues. CDR3 protein: CASSQDPAQTQYF. Here the CDR3 DNA reads TGCGCCAGCAGCCAAGATCCCGCGCAGACCCAGTACTTC.

This chain uses TRBV11-2 with TRBJ2-1; 7 positions match TRBD1. V lost 4 bases to trimming and J lost 6 bases; unmatched junction nucleotides: 9. The germline gives CDR1 SGHAT, CDR2 FQNNGV. The CDR3 has 15 residues. CDR3 sequence (DNA): TGTGCCAGCAGCTCACAGGGGTCAGTGGGCAATGAGCAGTTCTTC. Its protein is CASSSQGSVGNEQFF.

This chain joins TRBV7-2 and TRBJ1-6; D uncertain. Per the germline V gene, CDR1 is SGHTA and CDR2 is FQGNSA. V was shortened by 3 bases and J by 9 bases, with 12 bases between the two germline ends. This CDR3 is 14 amino acids long. CDR3 residues: CASSLGGGSSPLHF. CDR3 DNA: TGTGCCAGCAGCTTGGGAGGCGGAAGTTCACCCCTCCACTTT.

CDR3 in amino acids: CASSLNVGQRSYEQYF. As DNA, the CDR3 is TGTGCCAGCAGCTTAAATGTTGGACAGCGCTCCTACGAGCAGTACTTC. V gene TRBV7-9 combines with J gene TRBJ2-7, with D perhaps TRBD1 (6 bases). The CDR3 runs to 16 residues. The V gene's germline CDR1 is SEHNR and CDR2 FQNEAQ (reference sequence). The V end lost 2 bases, the J end lost 0 bases, and 14 bases lay between the germline ends.

This clonotype was seen more than once but under ten times. The rearrangement uses TRBV28 and TRBJ2-6; D possibly corresponds to TRBD2 (5 bases). The CDR3 has 18 amino acids. Germline V gene sequence: CDR1 MDHEN, CDR2 SYDVKM. V was cut by 4 bases and J by 4 bases, with 20 bases left in between. This CDR3 reads CASSSPPPAVRGANVLTF. CDR3 DNA sequence: TGTGCCAGCAGTTCGCCCCCTCCAGCGGTGAGGGGGGCCAACGTCCTGACTTTC.

This clonotype was counted only a few times. CDR3 sequence (DNA): TGCAGTGCTAGTCCCCCCAGGAACTATGGCTACACCTTC. It codes for CSASPPRNYGYTF. The chain uses TRBV20-1 and TRBJ1-2; D remains ambiguous. This CDR3 is built from 13 residues. Trimming cost V 3 bases and J 2 bases, with 10 bases left between them. CDR1 is DFQATT and CDR2 is SNEGSKA in the germline V gene (reference sequence).